The 18 T cell receptor beta chains below come from one sample, sequenced in a study of blood T cell repertoires in COVID-19. Clones were read by immunoSEQ multiplex PCR, and TCRdb kept only the in-frame ones, dropping some. The sample has around 180,000 clones, around 83% seen once. The sample consisted of peripheral blood. The source of these receptors is a human donor in a cohort sampled during active COVID-19.

The table lists this clone with a few counts. The chain has TRBV27 and TRBJ2-3, with D unresolved. V lost 2 bases, J lost 4 bases, and 7 bases lay in between. Looked up from germline, CDR1 is MNHEY and CDR2 is SMNVEV (reference sequence). The CDR3 loop spans 13 amino acids. The CDR3 DNA sequence: TGTGCCAGCAGTTTACCTCCGGCAGATACGCAGTATTTT. Translation gives CASSLPPADTQYF.

The chain is built from TRBV27 and TRBJ2-5; D may be TRBD1 (8 bases). There are 12 residues in the CDR3. Germline V gives CDR1 MNHEY, CDR2 SMNVEV (reference sequence). The ends were cut back, 5 bases at V and 11 bases at J, with 15 bases in the middle. CDR3 amino acids: CASSRTGREQYF. The DNA of the CDR3 is TGTGCCAGCAGTAGGACAGGGAGGGAGCAGTACTTC.

As regards this clone: The sample holds other DNA sequences that translate to the same CDR3. The rearrangement links TRBV18 to TRBJ1-1, with 10 nucleotides matching TRBD1. This CDR3 spans 15 amino acids. V was pared by 3 bases and J by 5 bases, with 6 bases of the junction left unmatched. Looked up from germline, CDR1 is KGHSH and CDR2 is LQKENI. The DNA of the CDR3 is TGTGCCAGCTCACCCGACAGGGGGCGCGGGACTGAAGCTTTCTTT. Protein: CASSPDRGRGTEAFF.

In DNA form, the CDR3 reads TGTGCCAGCACCAGAACGAACACCGGGGAGCTGTTTTTT. Protein: CASTRTNTGELFF. The V call is TRBV11-3, the J call TRBJ2-2; D remains ambiguous. The germline V and J ends were trimmed by 7 bases and 0 bases, with 6 bases remaining between them. Germline V lookup: CDR1 SGHNT, CDR2 YENEEA. The CDR3 is 13 residues long. The full variable domain, completed using reference TRBV11-3 and TRBJ2-2, is EAGVVQSPRYKIIEKKQPVAFWCNPISGHNTLYWYLQNLGQGPELLIRYENEEAVDDSQLPKDRFSAERLKGVDSTLKIQPAELGDSAVYLCASTRTNTGELFFGEGSRLTVL.

This sequence joins TRBV4-1 and TRBJ2-7; D possibly corresponds to TRBD1 (6 bases). The V gene lost 0 bases and the J gene lost 3 bases, with 15 bases spanning the gap. The germline V gene has CDR1 MGHRA and CDR2 YSYEKL. CDR3 size: 16 residues. The CDR3 protein is CASSQDIPGANYEQYF. CDR3 nucleotides: TGCGCCAGCAGCCAAGATATACCAGGGGCGAACTACGAGCAGTACTTC.

The rearrangement joins TRBV5-1 to TRBJ2-1; the D gene is possibly TRBD2 (5 bases). Germline V CDR1 and CDR2: SGHRS, YFSETQ. The CDR3 is made up of 12 amino acids. V was clipped by 0 bases and J by 12 bases, with 10 bases between them. CDR3: CASSLVQRRQFF. DNA for the CDR3: TGCGCCAGCAGCTTGGTCCAGCGGAGGCAGTTCTTC.

The V call is TRBV23-1, the J call TRBJ1-5; D remains unclear. TRBV23-1 is filed as an ORF, its function uncertain. Trimming cost V 8 bases and J 7 bases, with 15 bases left between them. CDR3 length equals 13 residues. Written as DNA, the CDR3 is TGCGCCAGCTGTTTCGCGGCAAAACAGCCCCAGCATTTT. Its translation: CASCFAAKQPQHF.

The rearrangement uses TRBV3-1 (or the pseudogene TRBV3-2) and TRBJ1-2; possible D gene TRBD1, 5 bases. This CDR3 has 12 amino acids. Trimming removed 4 bases at V and 8 bases at J, with 11 bases between. CDR1 is LGHDT, CDR2 YNNKEL, per germline (reference sequence). The CDR3: CASSLGGTGYTF. CDR3 DNA sequence: TGTGCCAGCAGCCTCGGAGGGACGGGCTACACCTTC.

The rearrangement uses TRBV7-9 and TRBJ2-7, with a tentative D call TRBD2 (5 bases). Between the trimmed V and J ends, which lost 1 base and 6 bases, there was a span of 10 bases. The CDR3 has 13 amino acids. From germline, CDR1 is SEHNR and CDR2 FQNEAQ (reference sequence). The CDR3 DNA is TGTGCCAGCAGCTTAGTGGCGGGCGGCGAGCAGTACTTC. Amino acids: CASSLVAGGEQYF.

The rearrangement joins TRBV5-1 to TRBJ1-1; a possible D gene is TRBD1 (5 bases). Germline-derived CDR1 and CDR2 are SGHRS and YFSETQ. V lost 1 base, J lost 2 bases, and 12 bases lay in between. This CDR3 is built from 15 residues. CDR3 in DNA: TGCGCCAGCAGCTTGTATCAGGGCACAAACACTGAAGCTTTCTTT. This encodes CASSLYQGTNTEAFF.

The V call is TRBV7-9, the J call TRBJ2-1, with 8 bases that match TRBD2. V lost 4 bases to trimming and J lost 8 bases; unmatched junction nucleotides: 13. The CDR3 is made up of 16 amino acids. CDR1 is SEHNR and CDR2 is FQNEAQ in the germline V gene (reference sequence). The CDR3 is CASSSRTSGKGDEQFF. The CDR3 nucleotides are TGTGCCAGCAGCTCCCGCACTAGCGGCAAGGGCGATGAGCAGTTCTTC.

This chain joins TRBV6-2 or TRBV6-3 and TRBJ2-7; D is uncertain. V was pared by 2 bases and J by 3 bases, with 17 bases between. This CDR3 comprises 16 residues. CDR1 and CDR2 from the germline V gene are MNHEY and SVGEGT. The CDR3 DNA is TGTGCCAGCAGTTACGGTATCCTCACGCTATACTACGAGCAGTACTTC. It specifies CASSYGILTLYYEQYF.

This clone was recorded only once. The chain combines TRBV7-2 with TRBJ2-3; 11 bases fit TRBD1. The CDR3 runs 16 residues. Trimming removed 1 base from V and 5 bases from J; junction bases left unmatched: 5. Germline V lookup: CDR1 SGHTA, CDR2 FQGNSA. CDR3 nucleotides: TGTGCCAGCAGCTTAGTCGGGACAGGGGGGATAGATACGCAGTATTTT. It is translated as CASSLVGTGGIDTQYF.

This clone was counted between two and nine times. The chain combines TRBV4-2 with TRBJ1-5; possible D gene TRBD1, 6 bases. Trimming took off 3 bases at V and 0 bases at J, with 6 bases between the two ends. This CDR3 contains 14 residues. Germline V gene data show CDR1 as LGHNA and CDR2 as YNFKEQ. The CDR3 region has the DNA TGTGCCAGCAGCCAGGACAGTAGCAATCAGCCCCAGCATTTT. Translated: CASSQDSSNQPQHF.

V is TRBV9 and J is TRBJ2-2; perhaps TRBD2 as D (7 bases). The germline CDR1 and CDR2 sequences are SGDLS and YYNGEE. The CDR3 spans 15 residues. V was trimmed by 0 bases and J by 5 bases, leaving 11 bases between them. This CDR3 is CASSVAGGWTGELFF. CDR3 nucleotide sequence: TGTGCCAGCAGCGTAGCGGGGGGCTGGACCGGGGAGCTGTTTTTT.

The chain employs TRBV3-1 (or the pseudogene TRBV3-2) and TRBJ2-7; the match to TRBD2 covers 13 bases. The CDR3 consists of 17 residues. Losses at the gene ends were 4 bases for V and 4 bases for J; bases not matched to a gene: 10. CDR1 and CDR2 (germline): LGHDT, YNNKEL (reference sequence). The CDR3 loop reads CASSLQKGTSGAYEQYF. The CDR3 coding sequence is TGTGCCAGCAGCCTCCAGAAAGGGACTAGCGGGGCATACGAGCAGTACTTC.

The genes are TRBV11-3 and TRBJ2-1, with a weak D call TRBD2 (5 bases). Germline CDR1 and CDR2: SGHNT and YENEEA. Trimming took 5 bases from V and 2 from J, leaving 22 bases between them. This CDR3 has 18 amino acids. CDR3 in amino acids: CASSPKGTDQRAYNEQFF. For the CDR3, the DNA is TGTGCCAGCAGCCCCAAGGGAACTGACCAGAGGGCCTACAATGAGCAGTTCTTC.

The chain joins TRBV18 to TRBJ2-7; D may be TRBD1 (6 bases). The CDR3 length is 12 residues. The germline CDR1 and CDR2 sequences are KGHSH and LQKENI. Deletions cut 3 bases from V and 7 bases from J, with 10 bases between. CDR3 protein: CASSPGTWEQYF. Written as DNA, the CDR3 is TGTGCCAGCTCACCCGGGACATGGGAGCAGTACTTC.